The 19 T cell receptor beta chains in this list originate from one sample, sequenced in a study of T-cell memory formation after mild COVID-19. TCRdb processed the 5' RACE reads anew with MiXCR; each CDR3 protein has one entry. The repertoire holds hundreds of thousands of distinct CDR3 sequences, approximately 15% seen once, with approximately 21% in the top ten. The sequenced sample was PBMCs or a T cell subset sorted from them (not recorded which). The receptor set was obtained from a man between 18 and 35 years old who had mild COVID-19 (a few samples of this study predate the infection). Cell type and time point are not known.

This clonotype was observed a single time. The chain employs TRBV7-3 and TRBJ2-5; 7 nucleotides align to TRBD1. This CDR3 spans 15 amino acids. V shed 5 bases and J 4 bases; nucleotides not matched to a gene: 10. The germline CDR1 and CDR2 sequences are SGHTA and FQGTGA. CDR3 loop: CASSPQGTEGETQYF. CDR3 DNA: TGTGCCAGCAGCCCACAGGGGACCGAGGGAGAGACCCAGTACTTC.

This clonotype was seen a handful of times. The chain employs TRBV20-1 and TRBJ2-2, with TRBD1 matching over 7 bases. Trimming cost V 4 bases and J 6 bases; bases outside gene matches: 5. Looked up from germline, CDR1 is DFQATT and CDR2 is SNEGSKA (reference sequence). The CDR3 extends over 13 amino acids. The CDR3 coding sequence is TGCAGTGCTACCCGACAGGGACCCGGGGAGCTGTTTTTT. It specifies CSATRQGPGELFF.

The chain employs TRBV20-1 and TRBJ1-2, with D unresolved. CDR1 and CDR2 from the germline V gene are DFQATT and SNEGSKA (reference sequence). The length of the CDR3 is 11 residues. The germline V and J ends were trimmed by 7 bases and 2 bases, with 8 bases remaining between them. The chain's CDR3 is CSGVINYGYTF. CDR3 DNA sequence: TGCAGTGGAGTGATAAACTATGGCTACACCTTC.

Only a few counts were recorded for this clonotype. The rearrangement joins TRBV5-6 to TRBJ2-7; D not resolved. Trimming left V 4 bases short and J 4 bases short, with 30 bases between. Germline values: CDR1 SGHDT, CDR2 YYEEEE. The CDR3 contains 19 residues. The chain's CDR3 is CASSPIVVFTKGPIYEQYF. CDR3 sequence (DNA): TGTGCCAGCAGCCCCATAGTTGTTTTTACGAAGGGCCCCATTTACGAGCAGTACTTC.

CDR3 coding DNA: TGTGCCAGCAGCTCGACAACTACTTCGAACACCGGGGAGCTGTTTTTT. Translated: CASSSTTTSNTGELFF. V is TRBV7-9 and J is TRBJ2-2; D unresolved. This CDR3 region has 16 residues. Germline V CDR1 and CDR2: SEHNR, FQNEAQ (reference sequence). Deletions cut 4 bases from V and 0 bases from J, with 12 bases between.

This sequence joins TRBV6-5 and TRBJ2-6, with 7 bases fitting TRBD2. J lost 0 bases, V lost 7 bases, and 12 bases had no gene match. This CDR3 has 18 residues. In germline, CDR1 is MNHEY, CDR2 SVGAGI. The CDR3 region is CASTYGSGGGSGANVLTF. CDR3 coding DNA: TGTGCCAGCACCTACGGGTCGGGGGGAGGCTCTGGGGCCAACGTCCTGACTTTC.

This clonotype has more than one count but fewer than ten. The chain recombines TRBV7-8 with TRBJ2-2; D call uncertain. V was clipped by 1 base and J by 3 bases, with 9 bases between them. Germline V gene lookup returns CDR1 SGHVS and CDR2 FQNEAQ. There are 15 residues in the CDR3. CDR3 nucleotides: TGTGCCAGCAGCTTAGGTCGGCTCCACACCGGGGAGCTGTTTTTT. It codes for CASSLGRLHTGELFF. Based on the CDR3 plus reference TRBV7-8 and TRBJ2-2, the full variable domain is GAGVSQSPRYKVAKRGQDVALRCDPISGHVSLFWYQQALGQGPEFLTYFQNEAQLDKSGLPSDRFFAERPEGSVSTLKIQRTQQEDSAVYLCASSLGRLHTGELFFGEGSRLTVL.

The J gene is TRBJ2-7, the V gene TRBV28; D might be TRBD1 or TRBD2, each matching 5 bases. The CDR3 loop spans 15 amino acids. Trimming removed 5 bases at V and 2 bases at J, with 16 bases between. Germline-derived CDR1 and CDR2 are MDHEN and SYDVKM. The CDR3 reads CASSPPGTDTYEQYV. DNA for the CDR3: TGTGCCAGCAGTCCACCGGGGACCGATACCTACGAGCAGTACGTC.

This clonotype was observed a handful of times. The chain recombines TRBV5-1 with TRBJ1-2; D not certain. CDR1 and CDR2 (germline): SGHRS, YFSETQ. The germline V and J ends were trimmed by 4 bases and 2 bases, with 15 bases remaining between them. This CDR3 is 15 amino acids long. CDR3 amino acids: CASSDLGISNYGYTF. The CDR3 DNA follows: TGCGCCAGCAGCGACCTAGGTATCTCCAACTATGGCTACACCTTC.

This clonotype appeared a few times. The CDR3 DNA reads as TGTGCCAGCAGGCGGGGGGTATACGGGGTTCTTGCAGATACGCAGTATTTT. It encodes CASRRGVYGVLADTQYF. This chain links TRBV12-3 or TRBV12-4 with TRBJ2-3, with 8 bases aligning to TRBD2. The CDR3 is 17 amino acids. V was clipped by 6 bases and J by 4 bases; unmatched bases: 15.

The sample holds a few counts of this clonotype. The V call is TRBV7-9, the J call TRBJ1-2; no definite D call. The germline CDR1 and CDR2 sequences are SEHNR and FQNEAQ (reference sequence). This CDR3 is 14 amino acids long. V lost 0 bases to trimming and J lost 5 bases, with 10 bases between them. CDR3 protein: CASSLASTGYGYTF. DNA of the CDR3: TGTGCCAGCAGCTTAGCAAGCACGGGATATGGCTACACCTTC.

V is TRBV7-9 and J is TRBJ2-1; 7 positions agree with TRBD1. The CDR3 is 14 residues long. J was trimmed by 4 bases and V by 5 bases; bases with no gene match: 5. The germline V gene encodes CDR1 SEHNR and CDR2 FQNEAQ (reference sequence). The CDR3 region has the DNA TGTGCCAGCAGCAGCCGGGACAGTTACAATGAGCAGTTCTTC. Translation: CASSSRDSYNEQFF.

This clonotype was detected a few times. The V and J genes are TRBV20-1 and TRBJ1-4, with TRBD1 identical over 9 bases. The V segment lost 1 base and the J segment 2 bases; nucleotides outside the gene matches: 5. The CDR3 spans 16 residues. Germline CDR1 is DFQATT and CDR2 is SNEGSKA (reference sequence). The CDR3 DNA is TGCAGTGCTAGAGCCATGGGGACAGGGACTAATGAAAAACTGTTTTTT. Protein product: CSARAMGTGTNEKLFF.

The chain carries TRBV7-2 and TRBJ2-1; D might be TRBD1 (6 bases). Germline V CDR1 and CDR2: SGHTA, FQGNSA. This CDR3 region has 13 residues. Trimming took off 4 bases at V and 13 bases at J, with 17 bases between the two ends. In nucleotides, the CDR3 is TGTGCCAGCAGCTCACCCCAACCAGGGGTACAGTTCTTC. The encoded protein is CASSSPQPGVQFF.

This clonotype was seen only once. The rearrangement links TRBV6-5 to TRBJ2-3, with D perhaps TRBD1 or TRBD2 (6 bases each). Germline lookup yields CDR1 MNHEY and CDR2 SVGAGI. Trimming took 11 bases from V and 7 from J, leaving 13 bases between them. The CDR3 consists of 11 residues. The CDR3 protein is CAASGANTQYF. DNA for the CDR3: TGTGCCGCCTCGGGGGCCAATACGCAGTATTTT.

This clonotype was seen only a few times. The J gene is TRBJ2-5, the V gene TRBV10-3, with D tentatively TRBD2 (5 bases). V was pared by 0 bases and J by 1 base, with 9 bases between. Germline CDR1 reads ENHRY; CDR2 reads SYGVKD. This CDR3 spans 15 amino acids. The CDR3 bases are TGTGCCATCAGTGAGTCAACGGGGTCCCAAGAGACCCAGTACTTC. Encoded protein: CAISESTGSQETQYF.

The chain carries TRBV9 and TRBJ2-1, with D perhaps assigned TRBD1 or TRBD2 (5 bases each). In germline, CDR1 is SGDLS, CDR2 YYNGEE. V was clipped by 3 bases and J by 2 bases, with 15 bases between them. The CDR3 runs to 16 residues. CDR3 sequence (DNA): TGTGCCAGCAGCGCGGGACCCAACGGCGCCTACAATGAGCAGTTCTTC. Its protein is CASSAGPNGAYNEQFF.

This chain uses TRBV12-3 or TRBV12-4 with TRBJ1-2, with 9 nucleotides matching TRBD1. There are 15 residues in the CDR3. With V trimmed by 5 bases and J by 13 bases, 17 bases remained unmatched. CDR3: CASSSTTTGTGSFTF. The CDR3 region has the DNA TGTGCCAGCAGTAGTACGACGACCGGGACAGGGTCCTTCACCTTC.

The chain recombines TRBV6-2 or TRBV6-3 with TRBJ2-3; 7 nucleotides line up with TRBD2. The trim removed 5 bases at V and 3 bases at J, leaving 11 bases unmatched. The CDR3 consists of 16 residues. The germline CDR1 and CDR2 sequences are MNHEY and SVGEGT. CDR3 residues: CASSPGSGRGTDTQYF. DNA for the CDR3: TGTGCCAGCAGTCCCGGATCCGGGCGGGGGACAGATACGCAGTATTTT.